This TCR beta chain was recorded in a study of CD8+ T cells in alopecia areata. The germline V gene has CDR1 SNHLY and CDR2 FYNNEI. The CDR3 extends over 14 amino acids. The V gene end was trimmed by 7 bases and the J gene end by 1 base; junction bases not matched to a gene: 0. Sequencing used cDNA as its template, made by extracting RNA and reverse transcribing it. The data were produced by immunoSEQ multiplex PCR, yet TCRdb's version contains in-frame clones alone and is incomplete. The profile covers 130,000 to 150,000 clones, with 45% to 60% appearing a single time and over 0.75% taken by the ten largest.

V gene TRBV2 combines with J gene TRBJ2-2, with TRBD2 matching 10 bases. The TCR comes from a human donor with alopecia areata. The sequences come from CD4+ T cells sorted from blood, collected at week 0. In nucleotides, the CDR3 is TGTGCCAGCACTAGCGGGAGGAACACCGGGGAGCTGTTTTTT. Encoded protein: CASTSGRNTGELFF.